This entry lists 15 T cell receptor beta chains sequenced from one sample in a study of T-cell reconstitution after alpha-beta-depleted transplantation in children. The library targeted TCRbeta and was prepared with unique molecular identifiers. TCRdb re-called the PCR reads through MiXCR, storing one row per CDR3 protein. The repertoire has nearly 350,000 distinct CDR3 sequences, 16% of them found once; the top ten carry just over 40%. This specimen consisted of PBMCs, mostly from graft donor cells, obtained 360 days after TCRalphabeta/CD19-depleted stem cell transplant. The receptor source for this set is a male patient aged 2 to 10 who had a stem cell transplant for acute lymphoblastic leukemia, so the T cells may come from the graft donor.

This clonotype was detected a few times. The DNA of the CDR3 is TGCAGTGCTCGGGACAGGGGAACTGAAAAACTGTTTTTT. Amino acids: CSARDRGTEKLFF. The rearrangement joins TRBV20-1 to TRBJ1-4, with TRBD1 matching over 10 bases. CDR1 is DFQATT, CDR2 SNEGSKA, per germline (reference sequence). Trimming removed 5 bases from V and 7 bases from J; junction bases left unmatched: 4. The CDR3 has 13 residues.

The V call is TRBV28, the J call TRBJ2-7; possibly TRBD2 for D (6 bases). The CDR3 is 15 amino acids. CDR1 MDHEN and CDR2 SYDVKM come from the germline V gene. V lost 2 bases, J lost 0 bases, and 11 bases lay in between. CDR3 loop: CASSLTGTSSYEQYF. The CDR3 bases are TGTGCCAGCAGTTTAACCGGGACTTCCTCCTACGAGCAGTACTTC.

The V call is TRBV12-3 or TRBV12-4, the J call TRBJ2-7; maybe TRBD2 (7 bases). Trimming cost V 6 bases and J 7 bases, with 22 bases left between them. This CDR3 has 15 residues. In nucleotides, the CDR3 is TGTGCCAGCAGCCTAGGTGGGAGGGGGGGAGAAGAGCAGTACTTC. Its translation is CASSLGGRGGEEQYF.

This clonotype was observed a single time. CDR3 DNA: TGCAGCGTTGAGGGACTAGCGGGAGATTCCTCCTACGAGCAGTACTTC. Its translation: CSVEGLAGDSSYEQYF. This chain connects TRBV29-1 to TRBJ2-7, with 14 bases matching TRBD2. The ends lost 3 bases at V and 0 bases at J; junction bases unmatched: 4. The CDR3 is 16 residues long. The germline CDR1 and CDR2 sequences are SQVTM and ANQGSEA.

This clonotype was observed a handful of times. The chain recombines TRBV3-1 with TRBJ2-5, with D hard to call. The germline gives CDR1 LGHDT, CDR2 YNNKEL (reference sequence). This CDR3 is built from 16 residues. V was trimmed by 4 bases and J by 5 bases, leaving 20 bases between them. Here the CDR3 DNA reads TGTGCCAGCAGCCTTGCCATAGGGTCTGGCCGTGAGACCCAGTACTTC. This encodes CASSLAIGSGRETQYF.

This clonotype was observed a few times. The gene calls are TRBV12-3 or TRBV12-4 and TRBJ2-5; 12 bases map to TRBD1. V dropped 1 base and J dropped 5; count of bases not matched to a gene: 5. CDR3 length equals 16 residues. The CDR3 nucleotides read TGTGCCAGCAGTTTAGGGGACAGGGGGCGTGGGGAGACCCAGTACTTC. Translating gives CASSLGDRGRGETQYF.

The chain couples TRBV20-1 to TRBJ2-3; D gene uncertain. Deletions cut 6 bases from V and 2 bases from J, with 15 bases between. There are 14 residues in the CDR3. Germline CDR1 is DFQATT and CDR2 is SNEGSKA (reference sequence). CDR3 DNA sequence: TGCAGTGCCCCTCGTGGCGGTTCCACAGATACGCAGTATTTT. Amino acids: CSAPRGGSTDTQYF.

This clonotype was seen a handful of times. The chain joins TRBV6-1 to TRBJ1-5; D is ambiguous. Germline values: CDR1 MNHNS, CDR2 SASEGT. The CDR3 consists of 16 residues. Trimming removed 2 bases from V and 8 bases from J, with 19 bases in between. CDR3 region: CASSESGSSGFEPQHF. DNA of the CDR3: TGTGCCAGCAGTGAATCGGGGTCTTCTGGATTTGAGCCCCAGCATTTT.

The chain is built from TRBV30 and TRBJ2-7; TRBD2 matches 10 bases. J gave up 2 bases and V 1 base, and 14 bases lay outside the gene matches. CDR3 length equals 18 residues. Germline lookup yields CDR1 GTSNPN and CDR2 SVGIG (reference sequence). The chain's CDR3 is CAWSGAPFTLAGAYEQYF. CDR3 in DNA: TGTGCCTGGAGTGGAGCCCCTTTTACGCTAGCGGGGGCCTACGAGCAGTACTTC.

The chain has TRBV2 and TRBJ2-7, with D maybe TRBD1 (6 bases). The CDR3 is 16 amino acids. Trimming removed 1 base at V and 4 bases at J, with 17 bases between. Germline V gene sequence: CDR1 SNHLY, CDR2 FYNNEI. CDR3 nucleotides: TGTGCCAGCAGTGAAGGCTGGACAGTAAGGGTTTACGAGCAGTACTTC. It codes for CASSEGWTVRVYEQYF.

The gene calls are TRBV24-1 and TRBJ1-4; 7 nucleotides match TRBD1. The J segment lost 3 bases and the V segment lost 4 bases, leaving 7 bases of the junction unmatched. The CDR3 runs to 16 residues. In germline, CDR1 is KGHDR, CDR2 SFDVKD. The CDR3 sequence: CATSDLGTEPNEKLFF. The DNA for the CDR3 is TGTGCCACCAGTGACCTGGGGACAGAGCCTAATGAAAAACTGTTTTTT.

This chain links TRBV12-3 or TRBV12-4 with TRBJ2-1; D may be TRBD2 (6 bases). Trimming cost V 3 bases and J 10 bases, with 19 bases left between them. The CDR3 consists of 15 residues. This chain's CDR3 is CASSFWQGGVEEQFF. The CDR3 coding sequence is TGTGCCAGCAGTTTTTGGCAGGGAGGTGTCGAGGAGCAGTTCTTC.

This clonotype was seen only a few times. The chain combines TRBV5-6 with TRBJ2-2; 7 bases are shared with TRBD2. The germline CDR1 and CDR2 sequences are SGHDT and YYEEEE. This CDR3 spans 16 amino acids. Trimming took 1 base from V and 5 from J; bases not matched to a gene: 8. Here the CDR3 reads CASSLFRREGTGELFF. CDR3 nucleotide sequence: TGTGCCAGCAGCTTGTTCCGTAGGGAGGGGACCGGGGAGCTGTTTTTT. Combining the CDR3 with reference TRBV5-6 and TRBJ2-2 gives the whole variable domain DAGVTQSPTHLIKTRGQQVTLRCSPKSGHDTVSWYQQALGQGPQFIFQYYEEEERQRGNFPDRFSGHQFPNYSSELNVNALLLGDSALYLCASSLFRREGTGELFFGEGSRLTVL.

At least ten counts were recorded for this clonotype. The V call is TRBV25-1, the J call TRBJ2-2, with 10 nucleotides matching TRBD1. The CDR3 length is 17 residues. Looked up from germline, CDR1 is MGHDK and CDR2 is SYGVNS. The V gene end was trimmed by 8 bases and the J gene end by 3 bases; junction bases not matched to a gene: 12. CDR3: CASGRDRGSWDTGELFF. The CDR3 coding sequence is TGTGCCAGCGGCCGGGACAGGGGTTCTTGGGACACCGGGGAGCTGTTTTTT.

The sample holds a few counts of this clonotype. CDR3 DNA sequence: TGTGCCAGCAGTTACTCCGGGACAGTCTTTCCTTCCTCCCAGCAGTACTTC. It yields the protein CASSYSGTVFPSSQQYF. The J gene is TRBJ2-7, the V gene TRBV6-5; 7 nucleotides agree with TRBD1. CDR1 and CDR2 from the germline V gene are MNHEY and SVGAGI. This CDR3 is built from 17 residues. J lost 8 bases, V lost 0 bases, and 16 bases had no gene match.